The rows below give T cell receptor beta chains drawn from one sample of a study of beta chain features in type 1 diabetes. Clones were sequenced by immunoSEQ multiplex PCR, and TCRdb holds only the in-frame ones, with some missing. The table lists roughly 150,000 clones, 7.8% of them singletons. Material: central memory CD4+ T cells from blood. The origin of the receptors is a woman aged 40 to 50 with type 1 diabetes. The CDR3 runs from the conserved cysteine through the conserved F or W. The D gene is left open where the match is weak. The size field is filled for only some rows; it gives once, few, many or a size class.

TRBV6-6	NA	TRBJ2-7	NA	CASSSVSSEQYF
TRBV28	TRBD1	TRBJ1-1	NA	CASSSPGQMNTEAFF
TRBV5-1	TRBD2	TRBJ2-7	few	CASSRGGDYEQYF
TRBV2	NA	TRBJ1-1	few	CASNSPGLNTEAFF
TRBV9	NA	TRBJ1-5	many	CASSVLPGSNQPQHF
TRBV30	TRBD1	TRBJ2-3	few	CAWSQGQGLTDTQYF
TRBV9	NA	TRBJ1-5	few	CASSVGPGKNQPQHF
TRBV9	NA	TRBJ1-1	NA	CASSVEGMNTEAFF
TRBV30	NA	TRBJ2-6	many	CAWRRTSGANVLTF
TRBV18	NA	TRBJ2-5	NA	CASSPPMGAGETQYF
TRBV4-1	NA	TRBJ1-6	NA	CASSQVGTVNSPLHF
TRBV7-9	NA	TRBJ1-6	few	CASSLGTGNNSPLHF
TRBV4-2	NA	TRBJ2-7	few	CASSQRSGGYEQYF
TRBV19	NA	TRBJ1-5	NA	CASSILGLNQPQHF
TRBV9	NA	TRBJ2-1	few	CASSAGVHYRGNEQFF
TRBV7-9	TRBD1	TRBJ2-1	few	CASSPRGTGDEQFF
TRBV9	NA	TRBJ2-3	many	CASSPRLAHTDTQYF
TRBV7-2	TRBD1	TRBJ1-2	few	CASSLSSGQAYGYTF
TRBV7-2	TRBD1	TRBJ1-2	NA	CASSPRQGRNYGYTF
TRBV5-6	NA	TRBJ2-7	NA	CASSFRRVGEQYF
TRBV29-1	NA	TRBJ2-2	NA	CSVGTGRLTGELFF
TRBV4-1	NA	TRBJ2-7	few	CASSQVGGSYEQYF
TRBV19	NA	TRBJ1-6	NA	CASSPRGPGDSPLHF
TRBV28	NA	TRBJ2-7	NA	CASGQEPIYEQYF
TRBV9	NA	TRBJ1-1	few	CASSSQGDTEAFF
TRBV4-2	TRBD2	TRBJ2-1	NA	CASSQASGGAGNEQFF
TRBV9	NA	TRBJ2-3	NA	CASSYGEDTQYF
TRBV5-5	TRBD2	TRBJ2-1	NA	CASSLALAGVNEQFF